This entry describes one T cell receptor (beta chain). The data were taken from a study of blood T cell repertoires in COVID-19. The CDR3 runs to 14 residues. The germline CDR1 and CDR2 sequences are MRHNA and SNTAGT. Trimming left V 5 bases short and J 1 base short, with 11 bases between. As handled by the study authors: Estimation of nucleated cell counts relied on the amplification of reference gene primers. The repertoire was sequenced with immunoSEQ multiplex PCR; TCRdb's copy has only in-frame clones and lacks some. From that table come the V and J calls and clone size; the DNA was used to work out D and trimming. The sample has fewer than 80,000 clones, around four fifths seen once; the top ten hold roughly a fifth.

This chain joins TRBV6-4 and TRBJ1-1; D gene ambiguous. This TCR came from a man in his sixties with acute or convalescent COVID-19. Sequencing was performed on peripheral blood. The CDR3 protein is CASSSSHTNTEAFF. CDR3 DNA sequence: TGTGCCAGCAGTTCATCCCACACGAACACTGAAGCTTTCTTT.